Below are 13 T cell receptor beta chains sequenced from a single sample in a study of blood T cell repertoires in COVID-19. Clones were read by immunoSEQ multiplex PCR, and TCRdb kept only the in-frame ones, dropping some. The data contain 250,000 to 350,000 clones, roughly 90% of them seen just once; the ten biggest clones take up approximately 4%. The sequencing input was peripheral blood. Every receptor here comes from a woman aged 50 to 60 with active or convalescent COVID-19.

The chain recombines TRBV7-2 with TRBJ2-7, with D perhaps matching TRBD1 (6 bases). Per the germline V gene, CDR1 is SGHTA and CDR2 is FQGNSA. The CDR3 extends over 15 amino acids. V lost 6 bases and J 2 bases, leaving 17 bases between the germline ends. This CDR3 is CASSPVQGKAYEQYF. The DNA of the CDR3 is TGTGCCAGCAGTCCTGTCCAGGGGAAAGCCTACGAGCAGTACTTC.

This clone was seen just once. The gene calls are TRBV10-3 and TRBJ1-1; TRBD1 agrees at 7 bases. Germline loops: CDR1 ENHRY, CDR2 SYGVKD. With 4 bases clipped from V and 5 bases from J, the junction kept 10 bases outside the gene matches. The CDR3 is made up of 15 amino acids. CDR3 region: CAISADRDKKTEAFF. Here the CDR3 DNA reads TGTGCCATCAGTGCAGACAGGGACAAGAAAACTGAAGCTTTCTTT.

In this sample, this clone turned up once. The gene calls are TRBV3-1 (or the pseudogene TRBV3-2) and TRBJ2-7, with TRBD2 matching 10 bases. In germline, CDR1 is LGHDT, CDR2 YNNKEL (reference sequence). CDR3 length: 17 amino acids. The trim removed 1 base at V and 6 bases at J, leaving 12 bases unmatched. CDR3 sequence (DNA): TGTGCCAGCAGCCAAGGGCGGGGTACTAGCGGGGCGGTCGAGCAGTACTTC. Its translation: CASSQGRGTSGAVEQYF.

The rearrangement uses TRBV11-3 and TRBJ2-1; TRBD2 aligns across 14 bases. Germline V CDR1 and CDR2: SGHNT, YENEEA. The CDR3 spans 18 residues. With 9 bases clipped from V and 0 bases from J, the junction kept 10 bases outside the gene matches. CDR3: CASPGLAGVISSYNEQFF. CDR3 nucleotide sequence: TGTGCCAGTCCGGGACTAGCGGGAGTTATCAGCTCCTACAATGAGCAGTTCTTC.

The rearrangement uses TRBV19 and TRBJ2-1; 10 bases agree with TRBD1. Germline CDR1 is LNHDA and CDR2 is SQIVND (reference sequence). The J segment lost 8 bases and the V segment lost 5 bases, leaving 12 bases of the junction unmatched. CDR3 length: 16 amino acids. This CDR3 is CASSVDRGRGGHEQFF. DNA of the CDR3: TGTGCCAGTAGTGTTGACAGGGGGCGAGGTGGACATGAGCAGTTCTTC.

This clone was observed at least ten times. The genes are TRBV7-2 and TRBJ1-6; the match to TRBD1 covers 8 bases. J was trimmed by 9 bases and V by 3 bases; bases with no gene match: 4. Germline-derived CDR1 and CDR2 are SGHTA and FQGNSA. The CDR3 contains 14 residues. CDR3: CASSLGRGPSPLHF. The CDR3 DNA sequence: TGTGCCAGCAGCTTGGGCAGGGGGCCTTCACCCCTCCACTTT.

The rearrangement uses TRBV29-1 and TRBJ2-5; possible D gene TRBD1, 5 bases. Germline V CDR1 and CDR2: SQVTM, ANQGSEA. V lost 4 bases and J lost 2, with 8 bases in between. CDR3 length: 12 residues. The CDR3, as DNA: TGCAGCGTTGCACAGGCACAAGAGACCCAGTACTTC. This translates into CSVAQAQETQYF.

This chain joins TRBV6-5 and TRBJ2-7, with TRBD1 identical over 8 bases. The CDR3 contains 14 residues. Germline-derived CDR1 and CDR2 are MNHEY and SVGAGI. J lost 6 bases, V lost 6 bases, and 10 bases had no gene match. Here the CDR3 DNA reads TGTGCCAGCAGAGACGGACAGGGTTTCGTCGAGCAGTACTTC. Amino acid sequence: CASRDGQGFVEQYF.

The J gene is TRBJ1-6, the V gene TRBV30; D unclear. CDR3 length: 18 amino acids. Trimming removed 2 bases at V and 0 bases at J, with 17 bases between. Germline values: CDR1 GTSNPN, CDR2 SVGIG (reference sequence). The CDR3: CAWSFARSPSSYNSPLHF. CDR3 DNA sequence: TGTGCCTGGAGTTTCGCACGGAGTCCTAGCTCCTATAATTCACCCCTCCACTTT.

This chain links TRBV5-1 with TRBJ2-7, with D maybe TRBD1 (5 bases). Germline V gives CDR1 SGHRS, CDR2 YFSETQ. The CDR3 is 15 amino acids. V gave up 4 bases and J gave up 3 bases, with 17 bases separating them. CDR3 region: CASSNRQGPFYEQYF. CDR3 DNA sequence: TGCGCCAGCAGCAATAGGCAGGGTCCCTTCTACGAGCAGTACTTC. The full variable domain, rest sourced from reference TRBV5-1 and TRBJ2-7, is KAGVTQTPRYLIKTRGQQVTLSCSPISGHRSVSWYQQTPGQGLQFLFEYFSETQRNKGNFPGRFSGRQFSNSRSEMNVSTLELGDSALYLCASSNRQGPFYEQYFGPGTRLTVT.

V usage is TRBV30 and J usage is TRBJ1-2; D ambiguous. CDR1 and CDR2 (germline): GTSNPN, SVGIG (reference sequence). This CDR3 has 10 residues. In nucleotides, the CDR3 is TGTGCAACCTACAACTATGGCTACACCTTC. Its protein product is CATYNYGYTF. Together with reference TRBV30 and TRBJ1-2, the CDR3 gives the full variable domain: SQTIHQWPATLVQPVGSPLSLECTVEGTSNPNLYWYRQAAGRGLQLLFYSVGIGQISSEVPQNLSASRPQDRQFILSSKKLLLSDSGFYLCATYNYGYTFGSGTRLTVV.

The chain combines TRBV28 with TRBJ1-1; 10 nucleotides align to TRBD1. The CDR3 has 18 amino acids. The V segment lost 7 bases and the J segment 5 bases; nucleotides outside the gene matches: 19. Germline assignment: CDR1 MDHEN and CDR2 SYDVKM. The CDR3 coding sequence is TGTGCCAGCAACTTCCCGGGACAGGGGATGTGGAGGGGGACTGAAGCTTTCTTT. Protein sequence: CASNFPGQGMWRGTEAFF.

V and J are TRBV28 and TRBJ1-5; 10 nucleotides align to TRBD1. Unmatched junction bases numbered 9, after V lost 5 bases and J lost 5 bases. The CDR3 has 16 amino acids. CDR1 is MDHEN and CDR2 is SYDVKM in the germline V gene. The CDR3 sequence: CASSPTPGQGYQPQHF. CDR3 in DNA: TGTGCCAGCAGTCCGACGCCGGGACAGGGGTATCAGCCCCAGCATTTT.